Below, 13 T cell receptor beta chains from the same sample are listed, as sequenced in a study of lymphopenia after photon versus proton radiotherapy. Clones were read by immunoSEQ multiplex PCR, and TCRdb kept only the in-frame ones, dropping some. The sample holds over 40,000 clones, around 90% seen once. Source: peripheral blood, taken from a patient treated with photon-based radiotherapy. All receptors come from a woman aged 40 to 50 with cholangiocarcinoma.

This CDR3 is CASSQGLQASGELFF. CDR3 coding DNA: TGTGCCAGCAGTCAGGGTTTACAGGCTTCCGGGGAGCTGTTTTTT. The chain joins TRBV2 to TRBJ2-2; D might be TRBD1 (5 bases). The V end lost 5 bases, the J end lost 6 bases, and 16 bases lay between the germline ends. This CDR3 region has 15 residues. The germline CDR1 and CDR2 sequences are SNHLY and FYNNEI.

The chain carries TRBV19 and TRBJ1-1, with D tentatively TRBD1 (5 bases). The ends were cut back, 5 bases at V and 3 bases at J, with 13 bases in the middle. The germline gives CDR1 LNHDA, CDR2 SQIVND (reference sequence). The CDR3 is 14 residues long. Here the CDR3 reads CASSSMGGYTEAFF. The DNA for the CDR3 is TGTGCCAGTAGTTCCATGGGGGGGTACACTGAAGCTTTCTTT.

This clone was observed a few times. The rearrangement joins TRBV27 to TRBJ2-1; D perhaps matches TRBD2 (6 bases). Germline CDR1 reads MNHEY; CDR2 reads SMNVEV (reference sequence). The CDR3 contains 15 residues. Trimming cost V 3 bases and J 2 bases, with 11 bases left between them. DNA for the CDR3: TGTGCCAGCAGTTTTTTTAGCGGAGCCTACAATGAGCAGTTCTTC. Its protein is CASSFFSGAYNEQFF.

The genes are TRBV7-3 and TRBJ1-5; a weak D match, TRBD1 (5 bases). The germline gives CDR1 SGHTA, CDR2 FQGTGA. This CDR3 is 15 amino acids long. V shed 2 bases and J shed 0 bases, with 8 bases lying between them. The DNA for the CDR3 is TGTGCCAGCAGCTTAGACAGTTATAGCAATCAGCCCCAGCATTTT. Translating it yields CASSLDSYSNQPQHF.

The chain carries TRBV7-3 and TRBJ2-7; unclear D gene. The CDR3 runs to 13 residues. V was clipped by 0 bases and J by 9 bases, with 12 bases between them. Germline lookup yields CDR1 SGHTA and CDR2 FQGTGA. The DNA of the CDR3 is TGTGCCAGCAGCTTAACGCTGGGTCAGGTGCAGTACTTC. This encodes CASSLTLGQVQYF. Looking up the rest from reference TRBV7-3 and TRBJ2-7 gives the full variable domain: GAGVSQTPSNKVTEKGKYVELRCDPISGHTALYWYRQSLGQGPEFLIYFQGTGAADDSGLPNDRFFAVRPEGSVSTLKIQRTERGDSAVYLCASSLTLGQVQYFGPGTRLTVT.

In this sample, this clone turned up once. This chain connects TRBV14 to TRBJ1-2; the D is unclear. With 1 base removed from V and 4 bases from J, the gap between germline ends came to 7 bases. In germline, CDR1 is SGHDN, CDR2 FVKESK. The CDR3 is 13 amino acids. CDR3 in DNA: TGTGCCAGCAGCCAAGGACAAAGCTATGGCTACACCTTC. The encoded protein is CASSQGQSYGYTF.

The gene calls are TRBV11-2 and TRBJ2-1; 7 bases agree with TRBD2. V lost 1 base to trimming and J lost 8 bases; unmatched junction nucleotides: 8. CDR3 length: 15 amino acids. Germline-derived CDR1 and CDR2 are SGHAT and FQNNGV. The chain's CDR3 is CASSLVPGGEDEQFF. The CDR3 DNA reads TGTGCCAGCAGCTTAGTCCCGGGAGGCGAGGATGAGCAGTTCTTC.

The CDR3 bases are TGTGCCAGCAGCTGGACAGGGTTCACCGGGGAGCTGTTTTTT. Encoded protein: CASSWTGFTGELFF. The chain is built from TRBV7-2 and TRBJ2-2; TRBD1 agrees at 8 bases. Germline assignment: CDR1 SGHTA and CDR2 FQGNSA. After removal of 4 bases from V and 4 bases from J, the junction contained 2 bases not matched to a gene. The length of the CDR3 is 14 residues.

The chain carries TRBV6-1 and TRBJ1-2; the D gene is possibly TRBD1 (6 bases). The CDR3 extends over 16 amino acids. The V and J ends lost 1 base and 10 bases respectively, with 22 bases between them. Germline V lookup: CDR1 MNHNS, CDR2 SASEGT. CDR3 residues: CASSEGQGMATLAYTF. The CDR3 DNA reads as TGTGCCAGCAGTGAAGGGCAGGGGATGGCTACGTTGGCCTACACCTTC.

The DNA of the CDR3 is TGTGCCAGTAGTATGATGAGAGGCGAGACCCAGTACTTC. Protein sequence: CASSMMRGETQYF. J is TRBJ2-5 and V is TRBV19; D not certain. The germline V and J ends were trimmed by 3 bases and 5 bases, with 10 bases remaining between them. CDR1 is LNHDA and CDR2 is SQIVND in the germline V gene (reference sequence). CDR3 length: 13 residues.

The rearrangement links TRBV21-1 to TRBJ2-7; TRBD1 is the table's D call, not checked against the DNA. TRBV21-1 is labeled a pseudogene. This CDR3 is built from 16 residues. The CDR3: CASSNPKGDRNYEQYF. Written as DNA, the CDR3 is TGTGCCAGCAGCAACCCGAAGGGGGACAGGAACTACGAGCAGTACTTC.

J is TRBJ2-3 and V is TRBV30, with 10 bases that match TRBD2. The germline V gene encodes CDR1 GTSNPN and CDR2 SVGIG (reference sequence). Losses at the gene ends were 7 bases for V and 5 bases for J; bases not matched to a gene: 9. The CDR3 runs to 14 residues. CDR3 region: CAYQREGLLDTQYF. CDR3 in DNA: TGTGCCTATCAGCGGGAGGGCCTTTTAGATACGCAGTATTTT.

J is TRBJ2-1 and V is TRBV5-4; D is ambiguous. V was clipped by 6 bases and J by 7 bases, with 17 bases between them. The CDR3 covers 14 residues. Germline CDR1 SGHNT, CDR2 YYREEE (reference sequence). CDR3 nucleotide sequence: TGTGCCAGCACTTTGAGAGCTGACCCGAATGAGCAGTTCTTC. It specifies CASTLRADPNEQFF. The variable domain in full, with the rest retrieved from reference TRBV5-4 and TRBJ2-1, is ETGVTQSPTHLIKTRGQQVTLRCSSQSGHNTVSWYQQALGQGPQFIFQYYREEENGRGNFPPRFSGLQFPNYSSELNVNALELDDSALYLCASTLRADPNEQFFGPGTRLTVL.